This TCR beta chain derives from a study of shared clonotypes between healthy human individuals. Profiled with immunoSEQ multiplex PCR; TCRdb holds only in-frame clones, not every one. The data show around 1,000,000 clones, about 72% seen once. This clone came up once. Its antigen is not known. Broader study findings: Shared clonotypes across all four donors exceeded non-shared ones in generation probability.

The receptor comes from a man younger than 35 in good health. Some clones in this sample may be carry-over from other donors' samples. Sequencing used memory CD4+ T cells from PBMCs. This sample's subset: CD45RA-negative fraction.

In DNA, the CDR3 is TGTGCCAGCAGCTTAGCGGCAGGTGAAAAACTGTTTTTT. Translation: CASSLAAGEKLFF. The chain has TRBV7-2 and TRBJ1-4, with unresolved D. CDR3 length equals 13 residues. Per the germline V gene, CDR1 is SGHTA and CDR2 is FQGNSA. The V gene lost 0 bases and the J gene lost 7 bases, with 6 bases spanning the gap.